The clone carrying this T cell receptor beta chain was counted only a few times. Its target is unknown. The single heparinised draw taken from each donor contained roughly 100 mL of blood on average. This sample was included in a study of beta chain features in type 1 diabetes. Study conclusions and caveats: Compared with healthy donors, patients appeared to share more similar naive, central memory and regulatory TCRB repertoires. There was a moderate but significant shortening of TCRB CDR3s in all four CD4+ subsets of Type 1 diabetes patients.

Expressed TCRB transcripts were sequenced after all isolated RNA was converted to cDNA. The protocol was immunoSEQ multiplex PCR, while the TCRdb copy is restricted to in-frame clones and leaves out a portion. Found here are over 650,000 clones, around an eighth of them singletons; the top ten hold 0.03% to 0.04%. The sequenced sample consisted of naive CD4+ T cells from blood. This receptor was taken from a man younger than 35 with type 1 diabetes.

The CDR3, as DNA: TGCAGCGTTGATTTCGGGGGTGAAGCTTTCTTT. Translation gives CSVDFGGEAFF. The V gene is TRBV29-1, the J gene TRBJ1-1; D is possibly TRBD1 (5 bases). Trimming took 3 bases from V and 7 from J, leaving 9 bases between them. CDR3 length: 11 residues. Germline V gene lookup returns CDR1 SQVTM and CDR2 ANQGSEA.